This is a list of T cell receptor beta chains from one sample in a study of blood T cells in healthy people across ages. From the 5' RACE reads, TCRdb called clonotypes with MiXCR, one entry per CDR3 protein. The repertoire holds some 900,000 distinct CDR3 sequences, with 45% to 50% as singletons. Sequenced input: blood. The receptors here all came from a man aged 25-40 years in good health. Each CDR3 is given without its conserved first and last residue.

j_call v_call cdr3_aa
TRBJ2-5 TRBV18 ASSPKQLEETQY
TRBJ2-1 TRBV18 ASSPEIGQGLNEQF
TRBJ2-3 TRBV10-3 AIASGGAGDTQY
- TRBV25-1 ASSETSGGRHNEQY
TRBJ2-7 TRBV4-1 ASSQDPDATEQY
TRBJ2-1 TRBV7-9 ASSLGSLEGNEQF
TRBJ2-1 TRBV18 ASSHLTSGGTNEQF
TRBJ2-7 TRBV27 ASSPERTGPYEQY
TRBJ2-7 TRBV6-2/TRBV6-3 ASTPHRDRGWNERY
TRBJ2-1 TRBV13 ASSLGEGLHEQV
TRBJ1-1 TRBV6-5 ASSYYYWTAGTEAF
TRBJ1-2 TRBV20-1 SASRGGYGYT
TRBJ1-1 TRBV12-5 ASGLVLGRSHFNTEAF
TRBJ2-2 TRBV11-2 ASSFNPARANTGELF
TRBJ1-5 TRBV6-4 AGSASRGQPQH
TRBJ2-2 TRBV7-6 ASNWEATGELF
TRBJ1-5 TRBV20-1 SARTGDLSNQPQH
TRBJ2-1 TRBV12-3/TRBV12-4 ASNTQSSSYNEQF
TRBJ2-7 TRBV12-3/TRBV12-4 ASSFGFLSNEQY